This passage covers 13 T cell receptor beta chains from one sample sequenced in a study of T cell responses to AZD1222 COVID-19 vaccine. TCRdb's copy holds only in-frame clones and misses some; the assay was immunoSEQ multiplex PCR. In the table there are fewer than 110,000 clones, about 87% of which are singletons. The sample was peripheral blood, taken on day 0 of AZD1222 vaccination. These receptors were obtained from an adult in good health.

This clone appeared once. This CDR3 is CASSSTAEKLFF. In DNA form, the CDR3 reads TGTGCCAGCAGTTCCACCGCTGAAAAACTGTTTTTT. This rearrangement joins TRBV28 to TRBJ1-4, with D hard to call. CDR1 is MDHEN and CDR2 is SYDVKM in the germline V gene. Trimming removed 4 bases at V and 7 bases at J, with 7 bases between. This CDR3 contains 12 residues.

This clone was counted a few times. Within the sample, other DNA sequences also encode this same CDR3. The rearrangement uses TRBV29-1 and TRBJ1-5, with D perhaps matching TRBD1 (6 bases). The CDR3 runs to 13 residues. CDR1 SQVTM and CDR2 ANQGSEA come from the germline V gene. The V gene lost 0 bases and the J gene lost 5 bases, with 8 bases spanning the gap. The CDR3 loop reads CSVEEDRYQPQHF. In DNA, the CDR3 is TGCAGCGTTGAAGAGGACAGATATCAGCCCCAGCATTTT. The full variable domain, with the rest looked up from reference TRBV29-1 and TRBJ1-5, is SAVISQKPSRDICQRGTSLTIQCQVDSQVTMMFWYRQQPGQSLTLIATANQGSEATYESGFVIDKFPISRPNLTFSTLTVSNMSPEDSSIYLCSVEEDRYQPQHFGDGTRLSIL.

The rearrangement joins TRBV27 to TRBJ2-1, with D unclear. The CDR3 is made up of 14 amino acids. The germline V gene encodes CDR1 MNHEY and CDR2 SMNVEV (reference sequence). The V end was cut by 2 bases, the J end by 3 bases, with 8 bases between. This chain's CDR3 is CASSLGVSYNEQFF. CDR3 nucleotide sequence: TGTGCCAGCAGTTTAGGCGTCAGCTACAATGAGCAGTTCTTC.

The genes are TRBV29-1 and TRBJ1-6; D ambiguous. Germline lookup yields CDR1 SQVTM and CDR2 ANQGSEA. The CDR3 contains 12 residues. The ends were cut back, 3 bases at V and 9 bases at J, with 9 bases in the middle. CDR3 loop: CSVDLPSSPLHF. The CDR3 DNA reads TGCAGCGTTGACTTACCCAGTTCACCCCTCCACTTT.

The rearrangement uses TRBV7-9 and TRBJ2-3; perhaps TRBD2 as D (6 bases). The germline V gene encodes CDR1 SEHNR and CDR2 FQNEAQ (reference sequence). Trimming cost V 6 bases and J 2 bases, with 18 bases left between them. The CDR3 contains 16 residues. The CDR3 bases are TGTGCCAGCAGAACCGGCGGGACCCCTTTCACAGATACGCAGTATTTT. As protein: CASRTGGTPFTDTQYF.

This chain links TRBV10-1 with TRBJ2-7, with TRBD1 identical over 9 bases. V lost 3 bases to trimming and J lost 0 bases; unmatched junction nucleotides: 18. The CDR3 length is 20 residues. Germline V gene data show CDR1 as WNHNN and CDR2 as SYGVQD (reference sequence). The CDR3 loop reads CASSDKTGQGPFLSSYEQYF. CDR3 coding DNA: TGCGCCAGCAGTGATAAAACTGGACAGGGGCCATTTCTAAGCTCCTACGAGCAGTACTTC.

The CDR3 protein is CASSTQGARASGRDEQFF. CDR3 nucleotides: TGCGCCAGCAGCACCCAGGGGGCACGGGCTAGCGGGAGAGATGAGCAGTTCTTC. This chain joins TRBV4-1 and TRBJ2-1; 10 bases align to TRBD2. The V and J ends lost 5 bases and 8 bases, in that order; junction bases with no gene match: 18. The CDR3 length is 18 residues. Looked up from germline, CDR1 is MGHRA and CDR2 is YSYEKL.

The chain couples TRBV6-1 to TRBJ1-1; perhaps TRBD1 as D (6 bases). The CDR3 sequence is 15 residues long. V dropped 4 bases and J dropped 8 bases, with 20 bases sitting between them. Looked up from germline, CDR1 is MNHNS and CDR2 is SASEGT. CDR3 residues: CASSGAGAPIREAFF. The CDR3 DNA follows: TGTGCCAGCAGTGGAGCAGGGGCACCAATTAGGGAAGCTTTCTTT.

V is TRBV7-2 and J is TRBJ1-3; D unresolved. The length of the CDR3 is 15 residues. Germline-derived CDR1 and CDR2 are SGHTA and FQGNSA. With 1 base removed from V and 4 bases from J, the gap between germline ends came to 11 bases. CDR3 DNA: TGTGCCAGCAGCTTAGTTGTGGGCCCCGGAAACACCATATATTTT. It encodes CASSLVVGPGNTIYF.

The CDR3 spells CASSLQPSVHFYNEQFF. The CDR3, as DNA: TGTGCCAGCAGCCTGCAACCTAGCGTTCACTTCTACAATGAGCAGTTCTTC. V gene TRBV3-1 (or the pseudogene TRBV3-2) combines with J gene TRBJ2-1, with a weak D call TRBD2 (6 bases). Germline values: CDR1 LGHDT, CDR2 YNNKEL (reference sequence). The length of the CDR3 is 17 residues. With 4 bases removed from V and 3 bases from J, the gap between germline ends came to 19 bases.

This chain connects TRBV7-9 to TRBJ2-7; the D gene is possibly TRBD2 (6 bases). Looked up from germline, CDR1 is SEHNR and CDR2 is FQNEAQ (reference sequence). Trimming left V 2 bases short and J 2 bases short, with 7 bases between. The CDR3 contains 13 residues. The CDR3 region has the DNA TGTGCCAGCAGCTTAACGGGGGCCTACGAGCAGTACTTC. Its translation: CASSLTGAYEQYF. Full variable domain (rest looked up from reference TRBV7-9 and TRBJ2-7): DTGVSQNPRHKITKRGQNVTFRCDPISEHNRLYWYRQTLGQGPEFLTYFQNEAQLEKSRLLSDRFSAERPKGSFSTLEIQRTEQGDSAMYLCASSLTGAYEQYFGPGTRLTVT.

This sequence joins TRBV19 and TRBJ1-5; tentative D call: TRBD1 (5 bases). CDR1 LNHDA and CDR2 SQIVND come from the germline V gene (reference sequence). Trimming took 7 bases from V and 10 from J, leaving 14 bases between them. The CDR3 sequence is 12 residues long. The CDR3 DNA sequence: TGTGCCAGTACCCCCGGGGGGTTCCCCCAGCATTTT. This encodes CASTPGGFPQHF. The variable domain in full, with the rest retrieved from reference TRBV19 and TRBJ1-5, is DGGITQSPKYLFRKEGQNVTLSCEQNLNHDAMYWYRQDPGQGLRLIYYSQIVNDFQKGDIAEGYSVSREKKESFPLTVTSAQKNPTAFYLCASTPGGFPQHFGDGTRLSIL.

The J gene is TRBJ1-2, the V gene TRBV4-2, with D possibly TRBD1 on 6 matching bases. This CDR3 has 15 residues. CDR1 is LGHNA, CDR2 YNFKEQ, per germline. The ends were cut back, 3 bases at V and 6 bases at J, with 17 bases in the middle. CDR3 DNA sequence: TGTGCCAGCAGCCAGGGGGGCAGGCGATCGGATGGCTACACCTTC. It codes for CASSQGGRRSDGYTF.